These 6 T cell receptor beta chains were all obtained from the same sample, sequenced in a study of cytomegalovirus exposure and HLA in healthy donors. The primer mix had 60 Vbeta and 13 Jbeta primers. Assay used: immunoSEQ multiplex PCR; TCRdb lists only in-frame clones, some missing. The sample records roughly 130,000 clones, 66% being singletons. Material: PBMCs. The receptors stem from a man between 18 and 29 years old in good health and CMV-seronegative.

The chain employs TRBV28 and TRBJ2-6; D unresolved. V gave up 1 base and J gave up 0 bases, with 7 bases separating them. Germline lookup yields CDR1 MDHEN and CDR2 SYDVKM. The length of the CDR3 is 16 residues. DNA for the CDR3: TGTGCCAGCAGTTTATTGAGGCCCTCTGGGGCCAACGTCCTGACTTTC. Its translation is CASSLLRPSGANVLTF.

The chain employs TRBV28 and TRBJ1-1, with 7 bases aligning to TRBD1. The V gene end was trimmed by 6 bases and the J gene end by 5 bases; junction bases not matched to a gene: 6. The CDR3 spans 13 residues. Germline V CDR1 and CDR2: MDHEN, SYDVKM. CDR3 in amino acids: CASRRQGGTEAFF. The CDR3 DNA reads TGTGCCAGCAGAAGACAGGGCGGGACTGAAGCTTTCTTT. The complete variable domain, with remaining parts taken from reference TRBV28 and TRBJ1-1, reads DVKVTQSSRYLVKRTGEKVFLECVQDMDHENMFWYRQDPGLGLRLIYFSYDVKMKEKGDIPEGYSVSREKKERFSLILESASTNQTSMYLCASRRQGGTEAFFGQGTRLTVV.

This clone was counted a single time. V usage is TRBV9 and J usage is TRBJ2-7; tentatively, D is TRBD1 (6 bases). Looked up from germline, CDR1 is SGDLS and CDR2 is YYNGEE. The CDR3 consists of 16 residues. V lost 0 bases, J lost 0 bases, and 13 bases lay in between. The CDR3 DNA is TGTGCCAGCAGCGTAGAGCCCTCGACAGGCTCCTACGAGCAGTACTTC. Encoded protein: CASSVEPSTGSYEQYF. Complete variable domain (other parts from reference TRBV9 and TRBJ2-7): DSGVTQTPKHLITATGQRVTLRCSPRSGDLSVYWYQQSLDQGLQFLIQYYNGEERAKGNILERFSAQQFPDLHSELNLSSLELGDSALYFCASSVEPSTGSYEQYFGPGTRLTVT.

The CDR3 protein is CAISPGQGVGTEAFF. The CDR3, as DNA: TGTGCCATCAGCCCGGGACAGGGGGTCGGCACTGAAGCTTTCTTT. The rearrangement uses TRBV10-3 and TRBJ1-1, with TRBD1 matching 11 bases. V lost 6 bases, J lost 4 bases, and 7 bases stayed unmatched. The CDR3 loop spans 15 amino acids. Germline V gene data show CDR1 as ENHRY and CDR2 as SYGVKD.

This chain joins TRBV9 and TRBJ2-5, with 9 bases identical to TRBD1. TRBJ2-7 explains the end of the DNA better; the J call may be wrong. This CDR3 has 14 residues. CDR1 SGDLS and CDR2 YYNGEE come from the germline V gene. The CDR3 loop reads CASSQDRGFNEQYF. The CDR3 nucleotides read TGTGCCAGCAGCCAAGACAGGGGGTTCAACGAGCAGTACTTC.

The chain uses TRBV27 and TRBJ2-1; 8 bases match TRBD2. The germline V gene has CDR1 MNHEY and CDR2 SMNVEV (reference sequence). V shed 0 bases, J shed 4 bases, and the junction held 5 bases outside the gene matches. This CDR3 has 16 residues. CDR3 loop: CASSLSTSGVYNEQFF. CDR3 bases: TGTGCCAGCAGTTTATCAACTAGCGGAGTTTACAATGAGCAGTTCTTC.